Shown below are 23 T cell receptor beta chains from a single sample sequenced in a study of blood T cell repertoires in COVID-19. Sequenced by immunoSEQ multiplex PCR; TCRdb stores in-frame clones only, minus some. The sample lists about 42,000 clones, roughly 84% seen once, with around 2.3% in the top ten. The source material was peripheral blood. These receptors originate from a human donor in a cohort sampled during active COVID-19.

The chain carries TRBV19 and TRBJ1-2; 10 nucleotides match TRBD1. The CDR3 runs to 14 residues. Germline CDR1 and CDR2: LNHDA and SQIVND (reference sequence). The junction had 2 bases not matched to a gene; V was cut back by 4 bases and J by 3 bases. This CDR3 reads CASSRGTGDYGYTF. CDR3 in DNA: TGTGCCAGTAGTAGGGGGACAGGGGACTATGGCTACACCTTC. Based on the CDR3 plus reference TRBV19 and TRBJ1-2, the full variable domain is DGGITQSPKYLFRKEGQNVTLSCEQNLNHDAMYWYRQDPGQGLRLIYYSQIVNDFQKGDIAEGYSVSREKKESFPLTVTSAQKNPTAFYLCASSRGTGDYGYTFGSGTRLTVV.

This clone has only one observation. The rearrangement uses TRBV5-4 and TRBJ1-3; D is perhaps TRBD1 (6 bases). This CDR3 region has 15 residues. Germline CDR1 SGHNT, CDR2 YYREEE (reference sequence). V was trimmed by 4 bases and J by 0 bases, leaving 11 bases between them. CDR3 loop: CASSPDSVSGNTIYF. Written as DNA, the CDR3 is TGTGCCAGCAGCCCGGACAGTGTCTCTGGAAACACCATATATTTT. Drawing the rest from reference TRBV5-4 and TRBJ1-3, the complete variable domain is ETGVTQSPTHLIKTRGQQVTLRCSSQSGHNTVSWYQQALGQGPQFIFQYYREEENGRGNFPPRFSGLQFPNYSSELNVNALELDDSALYLCASSPDSVSGNTIYFGEGSWLTVV.

This clone has a handful of counts. The V and J genes are TRBV19 and TRBJ2-5; TRBD2 aligns across 11 bases. This CDR3 region has 15 residues. V shed 5 bases and J 2 bases; nucleotides not matched to a gene: 4. Germline V gives CDR1 LNHDA, CDR2 SQIVND (reference sequence). Written as DNA, the CDR3 is TGTGCCAGTAGTCGACGACTAGCGGGACAAGAGACCCAGTACTTC. Translating gives CASSRRLAGQETQYF.

The chain joins TRBV7-9 to TRBJ2-5, with 11 bases fitting TRBD1. The ends lost 5 bases at V and 4 bases at J; junction bases unmatched: 9. Germline V CDR1 and CDR2: SEHNR, FQNEAQ (reference sequence). This CDR3 is 16 amino acids long. CDR3 sequence: CASSLTSGTGGETQYF. Here the CDR3 DNA reads TGTGCCAGCAGCCTAACGTCCGGGACAGGGGGAGAGACCCAGTACTTC.

This clone was counted only a few times. This chain uses TRBV3-1 (or the pseudogene TRBV3-2) with TRBJ1-2, with TRBD1 identical over 7 bases. CDR3 size: 15 residues. Unmatched junction bases numbered 7, after V lost 1 base and J lost 5 bases. The germline V gene has CDR1 LGHDT and CDR2 YNNKEL (reference sequence). The CDR3 coding sequence is TGTGCCAGCAGCCAAGGGCAGGGGGGCCCTTATGGCTACACCTTC. It encodes CASSQGQGGPYGYTF.

This rearrangement joins TRBV5-1 to TRBJ1-4; no definite D call. Trimming pared 0 bases from V and 0 bases from J, leaving 6 bases between. This CDR3 region has 15 residues. Germline V gives CDR1 SGHRS, CDR2 YFSETQ. The CDR3 region has the DNA TGCGCCAGCAGCTTGGACTCCTCAACTAATGAAAAACTGTTTTTT. Translation: CASSLDSSTNEKLFF.

This clone was recorded once. The rearrangement joins TRBV10-3 to TRBJ1-2; D gene ambiguous. Germline V gives CDR1 ENHRY, CDR2 SYGVKD. The CDR3 loop spans 15 amino acids. V was trimmed by 2 bases and J by 3 bases, leaving 13 bases between them. The CDR3 DNA sequence: TGTGCCATCAGTGAGCGGGGTCAGCTCGACTATGGCTACACCTTC. This encodes CAISERGQLDYGYTF.

The genes are TRBV5-4 and TRBJ2-6, with a possible D match to TRBD1 (5 bases). V dropped 4 bases and J dropped 1 base, with 21 bases sitting between them. The CDR3 consists of 19 residues. Per the germline V gene, CDR1 is SGHNT and CDR2 is YYREEE (reference sequence). In DNA, the CDR3 is TGTGCCAGCAGCCCCTCCCAGGGATTCCCCCCTTCTGGGGCCAACGTCCTGACTTTC. Encoded protein: CASSPSQGFPPSGANVLTF.

This chain connects TRBV9 to TRBJ2-2; no reliable D call. V gave up 4 bases and J gave up 7 bases, with 8 bases separating them. The CDR3 sequence is 12 residues long. Germline V lookup: CDR1 SGDLS, CDR2 YYNGEE. The CDR3 coding sequence is TGTGCCAGCAGCCCCGGTGGCGGGGAGCTGTTTTTT. This gives the protein CASSPGGGELFF.

This chain connects TRBV3-1 (or the pseudogene TRBV3-2) to TRBJ2-2, with D possibly matching TRBD1 (6 bases). Per the germline V gene, CDR1 is LGHDT and CDR2 is YNNKEL (reference sequence). The CDR3 length is 17 residues. V lost 3 bases and J 1 base, leaving 15 bases between the germline ends. The CDR3 DNA follows: TGTGCCAGCAGCCATTATGGGCAGGGGATGAACACCGGGGAGCTGTTTTTT. Protein: CASSHYGQGMNTGELFF.

This chain joins TRBV19 and TRBJ2-1, with D possibly TRBD1 on 6 matching bases. CDR3 length equals 15 residues. Trimming stripped 3 bases from V and 4 bases from J, with 13 bases between. The germline V gene encodes CDR1 LNHDA and CDR2 SQIVND (reference sequence). CDR3 DNA: TGTGCCAGTAGTATCAGGGGCGATGTATACAATGAGCAGTTCTTC. Translating it yields CASSIRGDVYNEQFF.

The chain is built from TRBV6-5 and TRBJ2-1; 9 bases agree with TRBD1. Losses at the gene ends were 6 bases for V and 14 bases for J; bases not matched to a gene: 8. This CDR3 contains 12 residues. The germline CDR1 and CDR2 sequences are MNHEY and SVGAGI. In nucleotides, the CDR3 is TGTGCCAGCAGGCAATTGGACAGGGGAAAGTTCTTC. Its translation is CASRQLDRGKFF.

The chain links TRBV10-1 to TRBJ2-2; D is undetermined. This CDR3 has 15 residues. Looked up from germline, CDR1 is WNHNN and CDR2 is SYGVQD (reference sequence). Trimming shortened V by 4 bases and J by 1 base, and 10 bases separated the two germline ends. The DNA for the CDR3 is TGCGCCAGCAGTGCGCGGCGGATGAACACCGGGGAGCTGTTTTTT. Protein sequence: CASSARRMNTGELFF.

The chain joins TRBV27 to TRBJ2-1, with TRBD1 matching 7 bases. V lost 6 bases to trimming and J lost 7 bases; unmatched junction nucleotides: 9. CDR3 size: 14 residues. The germline CDR1 and CDR2 sequences are MNHEY and SMNVEV (reference sequence). The CDR3 loop reads CASSQMTGLNEQFF. The CDR3 DNA reads TGTGCCAGCAGCCAAATGACAGGGCTAAATGAGCAGTTCTTC.

This clone was observed once. The V gene is TRBV18, the J gene TRBJ2-3; D perhaps matches TRBD2 (6 bases). Germline-derived CDR1 and CDR2 are KGHSH and LQKENI. This CDR3 region has 15 residues. The V and J ends lost 3 bases and 1 base respectively, with 11 bases between them. CDR3 loop: CASSPSGHRTDTQYF. The DNA of the CDR3 is TGTGCCAGCTCACCCAGCGGGCACCGCACAGATACGCAGTATTTT. The entire variable domain, with the rest obtained from reference TRBV18 and TRBJ2-3, is as follows: NAGVMQNPRHLVRRRGQEARLRCSPMKGHSHVYWYRQLPEEGLKFMVYLQKENIIDESGMPKERFSAEFPKEGPSILRIQQVVRGDSAAYFCASSPSGHRTDTQYFGPGTRLTVL.

The chain links TRBV4-2 to TRBJ2-3; 7 positions match TRBD1. Trimming removed 0 bases from V and 4 bases from J; junction bases left unmatched: 4. Germline V CDR1 and CDR2: LGHNA, YNFKEQ. This CDR3 has 15 amino acids. CDR3 in amino acids: CASSQDRGQADTQYF. For the CDR3, the DNA is TGTGCCAGCAGCCAAGATAGGGGGCAGGCAGATACGCAGTATTTT.

The chain has TRBV29-1 and TRBJ1-2, with D uncertain. The germline gives CDR1 SQVTM, CDR2 ANQGSEA. The CDR3 consists of 14 residues. V was pared by 2 bases and J by 2 bases, with 12 bases between. The CDR3 DNA follows: TGCAGCGTTGAAATCAACAGAGGGAACTATGGCTACACCTTC. Protein product: CSVEINRGNYGYTF.

Written as DNA, the CDR3 is TGTGCCAGCAGCTTAGGGCAGGGCTTGGGGCGAGCTTTCTTT. Translated: CASSLGQGLGRAFF. The chain combines TRBV7-9 with TRBJ1-1, with a tentative D call TRBD1 (5 bases). Trimming removed 1 base at V and 10 bases at J, with 16 bases between. CDR3 length: 14 amino acids. Germline lookup yields CDR1 SEHNR and CDR2 FQNEAQ (reference sequence).

The chain couples TRBV18 to TRBJ2-3; 9 bases are a match to TRBD1. V was pared by 0 bases and J by 3 bases, with 4 bases of the junction left unmatched. Germline lookup yields CDR1 KGHSH and CDR2 LQKENI. The CDR3 extends over 16 amino acids. DNA of the CDR3: TGTGCCAGCTCACCACCTACAGGGGGCGGAACAGATACGCAGTATTTT. Translation gives CASSPPTGGGTDTQYF.

This sequence joins TRBV5-1 and TRBJ2-3; D not certain. CDR1 and CDR2 (germline): SGHRS, YFSETQ. Trimming stripped 4 bases from V and 4 bases from J, with 19 bases between. This CDR3 is built from 16 residues. CDR3 sequence: CASSPAAGQPADTQYF. The CDR3 DNA follows: TGCGCCAGCAGCCCCGCCGCTGGGCAGCCCGCAGATACGCAGTATTTT.

V usage is TRBV12-3 or TRBV12-4 and J usage is TRBJ1-2; D is perhaps TRBD1 (5 bases). V was shortened by 5 bases and J by 1 base, with 8 bases between the two germline ends. The CDR3 sequence is 13 residues long. Written as DNA, the CDR3 is TGTGCCAGCAGTCCAGGACATAACTATGGCTACACCTTC. Protein: CASSPGHNYGYTF.

This clone was found a few times. V is TRBV27 and J is TRBJ1-3; TRBD1 is a possible D gene (5 bases). Per the germline V gene, CDR1 is MNHEY and CDR2 is SMNVEV (reference sequence). The CDR3 contains 14 residues. V was clipped by 5 bases and J by 10 bases, with 18 bases between them. The CDR3 DNA follows: TGTGCCAGCAGTACAGGTACCCCCGGGGGGACCATATATTTT. Protein product: CASSTGTPGGTIYF.

This clone was picked up one time. The junction and the germline gene differ at one end; a read error may be behind it. The J gene is TRBJ2-7, the V gene TRBV5-1; perhaps TRBD2 as D (6 bases). This CDR3 is 13 amino acids long. Germline V CDR1 and CDR2: SGHRS, YFSETQ. In nucleotides, the CDR3 is TGCGCCAGCAGCTCGGTGGGACTGGACGAGCAGCACTTC. It codes for CASSSVGLDEQHF.